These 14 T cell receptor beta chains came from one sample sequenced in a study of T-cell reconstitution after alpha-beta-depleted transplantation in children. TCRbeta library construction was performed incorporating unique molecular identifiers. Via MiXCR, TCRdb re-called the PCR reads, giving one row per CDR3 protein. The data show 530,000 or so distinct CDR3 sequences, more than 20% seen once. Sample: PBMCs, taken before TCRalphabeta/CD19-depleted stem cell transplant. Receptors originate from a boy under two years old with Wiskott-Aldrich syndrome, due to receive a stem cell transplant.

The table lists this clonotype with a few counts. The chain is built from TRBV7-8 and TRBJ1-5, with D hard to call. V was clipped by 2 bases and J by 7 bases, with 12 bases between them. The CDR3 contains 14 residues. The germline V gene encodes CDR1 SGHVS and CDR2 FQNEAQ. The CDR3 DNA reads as TGTGCCAGCAGCTTATTTGGGCTGGAACAGCCCCAGCATTTT. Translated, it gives CASSLFGLEQPQHF.

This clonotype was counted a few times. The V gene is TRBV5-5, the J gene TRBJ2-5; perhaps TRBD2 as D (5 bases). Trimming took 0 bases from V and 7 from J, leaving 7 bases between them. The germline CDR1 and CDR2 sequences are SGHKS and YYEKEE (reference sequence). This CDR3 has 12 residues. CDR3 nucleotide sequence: TGTGCCAGCAGCTTGGAGGGAGTGACCCAGTACTTC. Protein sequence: CASSLEGVTQYF.

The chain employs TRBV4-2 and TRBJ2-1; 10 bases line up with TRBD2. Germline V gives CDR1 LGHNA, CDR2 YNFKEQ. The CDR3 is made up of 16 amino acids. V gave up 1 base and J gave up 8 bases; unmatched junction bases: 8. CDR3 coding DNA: TGTGCCAGCAGCCAAGGTTCTAGCGGGAGTAAGGATGAGCAGTTCTTC. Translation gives CASSQGSSGSKDEQFF.

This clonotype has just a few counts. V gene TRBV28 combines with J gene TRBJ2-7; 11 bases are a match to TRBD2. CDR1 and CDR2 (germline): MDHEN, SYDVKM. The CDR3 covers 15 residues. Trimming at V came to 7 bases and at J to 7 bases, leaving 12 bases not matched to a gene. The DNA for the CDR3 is TGTGCCAGCACCGGGACTAGCGGCAAGGAGGGGGAGCAGTACTTC. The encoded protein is CASTGTSGKEGEQYF.

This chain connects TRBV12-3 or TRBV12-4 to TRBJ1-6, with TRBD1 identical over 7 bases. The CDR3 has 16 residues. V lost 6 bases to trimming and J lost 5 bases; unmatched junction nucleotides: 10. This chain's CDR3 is CASSRDSYSDNSPLHF. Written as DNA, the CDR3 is TGTGCCAGCAGCCGGGACAGTTACAGTGATAATTCACCCCTCCACTTT.

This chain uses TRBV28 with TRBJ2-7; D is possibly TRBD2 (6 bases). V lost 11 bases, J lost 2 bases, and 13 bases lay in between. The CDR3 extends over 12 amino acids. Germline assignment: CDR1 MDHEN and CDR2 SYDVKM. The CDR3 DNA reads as TGTGCCGCCGGAGGGATTACCTACGAGCAGTACTTC. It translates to CAAGGITYEQYF.

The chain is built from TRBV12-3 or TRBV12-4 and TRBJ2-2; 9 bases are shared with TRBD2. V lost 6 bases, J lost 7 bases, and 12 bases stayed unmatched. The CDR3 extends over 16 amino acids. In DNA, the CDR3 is TGTGCCAGCAGCGTCTTCATAGCGGGAGCTAACGGGGAGCTGTTTTTT. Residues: CASSVFIAGANGELFF.

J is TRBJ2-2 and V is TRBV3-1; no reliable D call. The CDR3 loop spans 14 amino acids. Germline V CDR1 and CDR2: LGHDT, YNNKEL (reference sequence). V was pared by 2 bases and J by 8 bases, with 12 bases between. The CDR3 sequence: CASSQTRTAGELFF. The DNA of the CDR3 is TGTGCCAGCAGCCAAACTCGGACGGCAGGGGAGCTGTTTTTT.

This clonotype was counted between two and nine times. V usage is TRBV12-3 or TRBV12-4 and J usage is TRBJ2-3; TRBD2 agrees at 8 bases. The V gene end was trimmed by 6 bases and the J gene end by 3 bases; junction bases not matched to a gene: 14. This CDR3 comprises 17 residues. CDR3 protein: CASRPWSRGRTTDTQYF. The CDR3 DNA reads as TGTGCCAGCAGGCCCTGGAGCCGCGGGAGGACGACAGATACGCAGTATTTT.

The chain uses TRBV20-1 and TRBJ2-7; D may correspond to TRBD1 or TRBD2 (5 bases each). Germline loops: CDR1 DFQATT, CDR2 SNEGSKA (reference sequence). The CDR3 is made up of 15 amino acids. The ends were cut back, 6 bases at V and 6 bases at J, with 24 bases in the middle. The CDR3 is CSAPGPGPNTGEQYF. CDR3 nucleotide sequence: TGCAGTGCCCCAGGGCCGGGACCTAACACGGGCGAGCAGTACTTC.

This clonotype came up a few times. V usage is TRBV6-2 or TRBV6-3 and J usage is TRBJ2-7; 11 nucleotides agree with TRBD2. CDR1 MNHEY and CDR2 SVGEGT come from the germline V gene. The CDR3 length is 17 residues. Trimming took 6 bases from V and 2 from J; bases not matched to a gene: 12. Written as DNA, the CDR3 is TGTGCCAGCAGCTTCTCCCTTGGGACTAGCGGAACCTACGAGCAGTACTTC. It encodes CASSFSLGTSGTYEQYF.

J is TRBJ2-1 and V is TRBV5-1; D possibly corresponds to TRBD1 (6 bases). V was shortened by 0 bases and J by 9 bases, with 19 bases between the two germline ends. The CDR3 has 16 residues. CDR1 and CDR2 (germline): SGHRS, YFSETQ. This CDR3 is CASSLGGTPEASEQFF. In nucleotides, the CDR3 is TGCGCCAGCAGCTTGGGTGGGACACCCGAAGCCAGTGAGCAGTTCTTC.

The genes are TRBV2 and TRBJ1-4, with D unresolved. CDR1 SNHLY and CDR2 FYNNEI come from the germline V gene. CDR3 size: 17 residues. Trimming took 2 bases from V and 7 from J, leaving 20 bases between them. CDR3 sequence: CASSEPVRAGGIEKLFF. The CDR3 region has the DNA TGTGCCAGCAGTGAACCCGTCCGGGCAGGAGGAATTGAAAAACTGTTTTTT.

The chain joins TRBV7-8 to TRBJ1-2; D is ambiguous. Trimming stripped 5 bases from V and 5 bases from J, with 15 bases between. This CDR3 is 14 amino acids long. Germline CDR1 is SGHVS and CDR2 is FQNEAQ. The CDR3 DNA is TGTGCCAGCAGCCCGTCGAGGGTCGGGTATGGCTACACCTTC. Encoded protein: CASSPSRVGYGYTF.